This entry lists 9 T cell receptor beta chains sequenced from one sample in a study of tumor-infiltrating lymphocytes in oesophageal squamous cell carcinoma. TCRdb re-called the PCR reads with MiXCR, one entry per CDR3 protein. The table records more than 10,000 distinct CDR3 sequences, roughly half of them present only once. The sequenced sample consisted of blood. These receptors all come from a female donor with esophageal squamous cell carcinoma.

There are a few counts of this clonotype. The CDR3 region is CASSGSGTGSTRILEQYF. In DNA, the CDR3 is TGTGCCAGCAGTGGCTCCGGGACAGGGAGTACAAGGATTCTCGAGCAGTACTTC. The chain joins TRBV6-1 to TRBJ2-1; 9 bases are a match to TRBD1. The J call may be faulty, since TRBJ2-7 better matches the DNA end. The CDR3 spans 18 residues. Per the germline V gene, CDR1 is MNHNS and CDR2 is SASEGT.

J is TRBJ2-5 and V is TRBV7-2, with 13 bases matching TRBD2. From germline, CDR1 is SGHTA and CDR2 FQGNSA. This CDR3 region has 17 residues. Trimming took 1 base from V and 4 from J; bases not matched to a gene: 6. CDR3: CASSLGTSGRVGETQYF. DNA for the CDR3: TGTGCCAGCAGCTTAGGGACTAGCGGGAGAGTGGGAGAGACCCAGTACTTC.

The chain carries TRBV6-5 and TRBJ2-1; D call uncertain. The V and J ends lost 5 bases and 10 bases respectively, with 21 bases between them. The CDR3 is made up of 15 amino acids. Germline V lookup: CDR1 MNHEY, CDR2 SVGAGI. CDR3 bases: TGTGCCAGCAGTGAAATGTACATGAGCTCCTACGAGCAGTTCTTC. This encodes CASSEMYMSSYEQFF.

This clonotype occurred many times. This chain uses TRBV28 with TRBJ2-4; possibly TRBD2 for D (7 bases). The DNA end is a closer match to TRBJ2-7, so the J assignment may be wrong. Germline V gene data show CDR1 as MDHEN and CDR2 as SYDVKM. The CDR3 extends over 14 amino acids. The CDR3 DNA is TGTGCCAGCAGTTTATGGGGGGAGGGGGGCGAGCAGTACTTC. As protein: CASSLWGEGGEQYF.

J is TRBJ2-3 and V is TRBV7-8, with D hard to call. The J call is doubtful: the DNA matches TRBJ1-1 better. The CDR3 spans 13 residues. Germline V gene data show CDR1 as SGHVS and CDR2 as FQNEAQ. The CDR3 reads CASSPGPNTEAFF. The CDR3 DNA is TGTGCCAGCAGCCCGGGCCCCAACACTGAAGCTTTCTTT.

By its share, this clonotype is medium-sized. This chain links TRBV6-4 with TRBJ1-5, with D uncertain. The CDR3 sequence is 14 residues long. Trimming removed 4 bases at V and 5 bases at J, with 12 bases between. Germline V gene data show CDR1 as MRHNA and CDR2 as SNTAGT. The CDR3 here is CASSVEPGHQPQHF. In DNA, the CDR3 is TGTGCCAGCAGTGTAGAACCCGGGCATCAGCCCCAGCATTTT.

The genes are TRBV7-6 and TRBJ2-5; weak D call: TRBD2 (6 bases). The DNA end lines up better with TRBJ2-7; the J call may be wrong. The CDR3 is made up of 13 amino acids. The germline gives CDR1 SGHVS, CDR2 FNYEAQ. CDR3 loop: CASSPSGGYEQYF. The CDR3 DNA reads as TGTGCCAGCAGCCCATCCGGGGGCTACGAGCAGTACTTC.

Worth noting for this clonotype: The missing conserved phenylalanine or tryptophan at the end of this CDR3 makes a read error likely. J is TRBJ2-1 and V is TRBV7-2; 9 nucleotides match TRBD2. The DNA matches TRBJ2-7 better at its end, which makes the J call doubtful. This CDR3 has 15 amino acids. Germline V gives CDR1 SGHTA, CDR2 FQGNSA. CDR3: CASSSVAGDYNEQYL. CDR3 sequence (DNA): TGTGCCAGCAGCTCCGTAGCGGGGGATTACAATGAGCAGTACTTA.

This clonotype is labeled large. The chain joins TRBV7-3 to TRBJ2-1; 9 positions agree with TRBD1. Germline CDR1 is SGHTA and CDR2 is FQGTGA. V shed 3 bases and J 6 bases; nucleotides not matched to a gene: 0. CDR3 length: 13 residues. The CDR3 reads CASSLDRGNEQFF. The CDR3 DNA reads TGTGCCAGCAGCTTGGACAGGGGCAATGAGCAGTTCTTC.